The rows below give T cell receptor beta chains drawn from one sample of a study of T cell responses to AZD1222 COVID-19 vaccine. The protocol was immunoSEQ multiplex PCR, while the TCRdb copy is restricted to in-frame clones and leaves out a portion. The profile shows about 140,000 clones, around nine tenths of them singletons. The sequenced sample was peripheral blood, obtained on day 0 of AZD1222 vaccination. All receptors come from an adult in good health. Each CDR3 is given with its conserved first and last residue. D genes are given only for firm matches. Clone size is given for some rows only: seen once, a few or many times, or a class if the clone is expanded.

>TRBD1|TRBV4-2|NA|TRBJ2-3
CASSLAGTGKTDTQYF
TGTGCCAGCAGCCTTGCCGGGACAGGGAAGACAGATACGCAGTATTTT
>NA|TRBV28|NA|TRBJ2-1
CASTLLAQYNEQFF
TGTGCCAGCACCTTGCTAGCGCAATACAATGAGCAGTTCTTC
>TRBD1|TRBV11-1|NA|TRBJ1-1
CASSLHRGTVDTEAFF
TGTGCCAGCAGCCTACATCGCGGGACAGTTGATACTGAAGCTTTCTTT
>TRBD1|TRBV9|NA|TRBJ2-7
CASSGTGGDEQYF
TGTGCCAGCAGCGGGACAGGGGGCGACGAGCAGTACTTC
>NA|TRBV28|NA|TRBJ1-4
CASSFLGARGEKLFF
TGTGCCAGCAGTTTTTTGGGGGCGCGTGGTGAAAAACTGTTTTTT
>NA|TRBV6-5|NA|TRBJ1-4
CASSSTPGSQNEKLFF
TGTGCCAGCAGTTCGACCCCAGGGTCACAAAACGAAAAACTGTTTTTT
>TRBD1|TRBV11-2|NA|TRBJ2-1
CASSAGTGAYNEQFF
TGTGCCAGCAGCGCGGGGACAGGGGCATACAATGAGCAGTTCTTC
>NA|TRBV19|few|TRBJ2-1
CASSSQGRYPYNEQFF
TGTGCCAGTAGTAGTCAGGGACGGTACCCCTACAATGAGCAGTTCTTC
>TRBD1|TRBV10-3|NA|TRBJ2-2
CAISARQGEGTGELFF
TGTGCCATCAGTGCCCGACAGGGGGAGGGCACCGGGGAGCTGTTTTTT
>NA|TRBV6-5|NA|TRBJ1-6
CASSPLDSNNSPLHF
TGTGCCAGCAGCCCGCTCGACAGCAATAATTCACCCCTCCACTTT
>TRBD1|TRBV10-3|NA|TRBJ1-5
CAISLTGEGNQPQHF
TGTGCCATCAGCCTGACAGGGGAAGGCAATCAGCCCCAGCATTTT
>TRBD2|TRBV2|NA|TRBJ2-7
CASSGLAGAYEQYF
TGTGCCAGCAGTGGGCTAGCGGGGGCCTACGAGCAGTACTTC
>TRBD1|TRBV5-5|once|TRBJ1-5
CASSFRTGGGPQPQHF
TGTGCCAGCAGCTTTCGGACAGGAGGGGGTCCCCAGCCCCAGCATTTT
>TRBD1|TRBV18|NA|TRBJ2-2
CASSPITGVPGELFF
TGTGCCAGCTCACCAATCACAGGGGTACCCGGGGAGCTGTTTTTT
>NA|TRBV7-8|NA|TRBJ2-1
CASSARTRDEQFF
TGTGCCAGCAGCGCGAGGACCCGCGATGAGCAGTTCTTC
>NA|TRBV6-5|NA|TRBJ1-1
CASSPGPVNTEAFF
TGTGCCAGCAGTCCGGGACCGGTGAACACTGAAGCTTTCTTT
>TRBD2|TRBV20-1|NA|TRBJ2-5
CSASSGLAQETQYF
TGCAGTGCTAGTTCGGGACTAGCGCAAGAGACCCAGTACTTC
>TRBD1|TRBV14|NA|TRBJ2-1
CASSTLETGLYNEQFF
TGTGCCAGCAGTACCTTGGAGACAGGGCTCTACAATGAGCAGTTCTTC
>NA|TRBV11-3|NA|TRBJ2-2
CASSPGPGELFF
TGTGCCAGCAGCCCGGGGCCCGGGGAGCTGTTTTTT
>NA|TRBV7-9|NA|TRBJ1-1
CASSLKGGGLDWAEAFF
TGTGCCAGCAGCCTAAAAGGAGGGGGACTCGACTGGGCTGAAGCTTTCTTT
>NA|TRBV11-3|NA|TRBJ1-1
CASSPQMNTEAFF
TGTGCCAGCAGCCCCCAGATGAACACTGAAGCTTTCTTT
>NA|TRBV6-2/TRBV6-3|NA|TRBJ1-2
CASSYGYRNYGYTF
TGTGCCAGCAGTTACGGATACCGAAACTATGGCTACACCTTC
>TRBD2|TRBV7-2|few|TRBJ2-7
CASSLTGTTTYEQYF
TGTGCCAGCAGCTTAACCGGGACTACCACGTATGAGCAGTACTTC
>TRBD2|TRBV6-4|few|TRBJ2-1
CASQTSGGSNEQFF
TGTGCCAGCCAAACTAGCGGGGGGAGCAATGAGCAGTTCTTC
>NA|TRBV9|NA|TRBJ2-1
CASSGGMGTRESTAYKSEQFF
TGTGCCAGCAGCGGAGGAATGGGTACTCGAGAGTCTACAGCGTACAAGAGTGAGCAGTTCTTC
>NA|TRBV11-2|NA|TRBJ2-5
CASSSPSSLVQYF
TGTGCCAGCAGCTCTCCTTCCTCACTAGTTCAGTACTTC
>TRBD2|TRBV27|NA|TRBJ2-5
CASSFSGGAAETQYF
TGTGCCAGCAGTTTTAGCGGGGGGGCCGCAGAGACCCAGTACTTC
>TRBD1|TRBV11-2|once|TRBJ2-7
CASSRQGAIPYEQYF
TGTGCCAGCAGCCGACAGGGGGCAATTCCCTACGAGCAGTACTTC
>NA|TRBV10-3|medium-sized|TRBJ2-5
CAISESKGEGETQYF
TGTGCCATCAGTGAGTCTAAGGGGGAGGGAGAGACCCAGTACTTC
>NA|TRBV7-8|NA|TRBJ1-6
CATRTDPRDSPLHF
TGTGCCACCAGGACAGACCCCAGGGATTCACCCCTCCACTTT
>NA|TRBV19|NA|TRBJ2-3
CASRQNPGISTDTQYF
TGTGCCAGTAGACAGAATCCGGGAATCAGCACAGATACGCAGTATTTT
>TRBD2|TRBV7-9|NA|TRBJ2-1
CAEEREAYYNEQFF
TGTGCCGAAGAGCGGGAGGCCTACTACAATGAGCAGTTCTTC
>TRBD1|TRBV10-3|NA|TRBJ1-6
CAISESPGQGNSPLHF
TGTGCCATCAGTGAGTCACCGGGACAGGGTAATTCACCCCTCCACTTT